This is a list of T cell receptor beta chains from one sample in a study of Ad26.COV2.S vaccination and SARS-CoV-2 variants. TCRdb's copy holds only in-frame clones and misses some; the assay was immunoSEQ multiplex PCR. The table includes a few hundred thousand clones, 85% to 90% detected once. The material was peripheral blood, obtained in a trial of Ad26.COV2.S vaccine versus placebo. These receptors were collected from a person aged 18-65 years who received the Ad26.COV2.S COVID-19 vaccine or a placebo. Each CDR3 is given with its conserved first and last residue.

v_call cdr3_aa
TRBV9 CASSVRVLTTDTQYF
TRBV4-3 CASSQDLGASVGYEQYF
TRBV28 CASSRPGQESYGYTF
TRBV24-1 CATSLGPAKGITEAFF
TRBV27 CASSPGRTVYEQYF
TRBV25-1 CASSEYGLAGVSETQYF
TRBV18 CASSPERESYEQYF
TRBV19 CASSITSGPQETQYF
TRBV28 CASSVSGVNSPLHF
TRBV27 CASSSLRGRGELFF
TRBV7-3 CASSLIRADEAFF
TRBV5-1 CASRGGGDGYTF
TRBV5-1 CASSLVEASSGANVLTF